This T cell receptor (beta chain) was profiled in a study of T cell changes during pregnancy in multiple sclerosis. Of note for this clone: At one end, the junction sequence differs from germline, possibly due to a read error.

The CDR3 is 10 amino acids. Germline-derived CDR1 and CDR2 are MDHEN and SYDVKM. Sequencing used immunoSEQ multiplex PCR; TCRdb keeps in-frame clones, though not all of them. The repertoire holds 35,000 to 45,000 clones, around 90% seen once, with about 0.81% in the top ten. This chain uses TRBV28 with TRBJ1-2; D remains unclear. The source is a female donor in good health, enrolled as a control in a pregnancy study. The sequencing here drew on CD4+ T cells from peripheral blood mononuclear cells, taken after pregnancy. The CDR3 region has the DNA TGTGCCAGCAGCTTCCGGGAACTCGACTTC. Its protein is CASSFRELDF.